This T cell receptor (beta chain) was obtained from a study of technical replicates of blood from a few donors. Clones were sequenced by immunoSEQ multiplex PCR, and TCRdb holds only the in-frame ones, with some missing. Of 80,000 to 95,000 clones listed, approximately 95% are singletons. CDR3 length: 15 residues. Trimming shortened V by 4 bases and J by 5 bases, and 18 bases separated the two germline ends. The germline V gene encodes CDR1 SGHNT and CDR2 YYREEE (reference sequence). The receptor's source is a human donor in good health. Sequencing was carried out using T cells isolated from PBMCs. The rearrangement joins TRBV5-4 to TRBJ2-5; perhaps TRBD2 as D (5 bases). For the CDR3, the DNA is TGTGCCAGCAGCCAACTCGGACTGCGAGGGGAGACCCAGTACTTC. Its translation is CASSQLGLRGETQYF.